Reported below is one T cell receptor beta chain. The V gene lost 0 bases and the J gene lost 4 bases, with 13 bases spanning the gap. This CDR3 region has 16 residues. CDR1 is SGHRS and CDR2 is YFSETQ in the germline V gene. The data were obtained in a study of OX40 agonist ivuxolimab in advanced cancers. At the level of the study: Patients were treated with intravenous ivuxolimab, dosed at 0.01 to 10 mg/kg and infused every 2 weeks.

Sequenced by immunoSEQ multiplex PCR; TCRdb stores in-frame clones only, minus some. The repertoire consists of about 64,000 clones, with approximately 84% occurring once and the leading ten covering roughly 9.2%. The sequencing used CD4+ or CD8+ T cells sorted from blood, collected in a trial of the OX40 agonist ivuxolimab. This clonotype was sampled from an adult with an advanced solid tumor such as melanoma, head and neck, liver or kidney cancer. The chain couples TRBV5-1 to TRBJ2-2, with D perhaps TRBD1 (7 bases). The CDR3 nucleotides read TGCGCCAGCAGCTTGGTTGGAGGGACAGCCACCGGGGAGCTGTTTTTT. It yields the protein CASSLVGGTATGELFF.